Only one count was recorded for the clone carrying this T cell receptor beta chain. Antigen unknown. The data stem from a study of cytomegalovirus exposure and HLA in healthy donors. General observations from the study: Earlier results showed most TCR beta V segments being productive about 90% or about 30% of the time. Follow-up analysis found HLA locus-dependent TCR association rates, highest for DRB1 and lowest for HLA-C. Most TCRs appeared rarely, but some public TCRs recurred in many donors.

A multiplex PCR was run with 60 Vbeta primers and 13 Jbeta primers. Sequenced by immunoSEQ multiplex PCR; TCRdb stores in-frame clones only, minus some. Here the sample spans more than 55,000 clones, around 83% being singletons. The origin of this receptor is a young man in good health and CMV-seronegative. Sequences were obtained from PBMCs.

In nucleotides, the CDR3 is TGTGCCAGCAGCCCCCGGACAGGGAGCACAGATACGCAGTATTTT. Amino acid sequence: CASSPRTGSTDTQYF. V and J are TRBV7-3 and TRBJ2-3, with 8 bases lining up with TRBD1. Trimming removed 5 bases from V and 0 bases from J; junction bases left unmatched: 4. The CDR3 sequence is 15 residues long. CDR1 is SGHTA, CDR2 FQGTGA, per germline. Supplemented by reference TRBV7-3 and TRBJ2-3, the full variable domain reads GAGVSQTPSNKVTEKGKYVELRCDPISGHTALYWYRQSLGQGPEFLIYFQGTGAADDSGLPNDRFFAVRPEGSVSTLKIQRTERGDSAVYLCASSPRTGSTDTQYFGPGTRLTVL.